What follows are 26 T cell receptor beta chains derived from one specimen sequenced in a study of somatic mutations in T cells in chronic GVHD. Profiled with immunoSEQ multiplex PCR; TCRdb holds only in-frame clones, not every one. Counted here are about 14,000 clones, roughly 75% occurring once; the ten biggest clones make up approximately 31%. Material: Vbeta20-negative CD4+ T cells from blood. These receptors were collected from a male patient aged 50 or older with chronic graft-versus-host disease. The graft donor may have contributed some T cells.

The chain couples TRBV5-4 to TRBJ2-3, with D possibly TRBD2 on 6 matching bases. Trimming cost V 4 bases and J 0 bases, with 9 bases left between them. The length of the CDR3 is 14 residues. Germline V CDR1 and CDR2: SGHNT, YYREEE (reference sequence). This CDR3 reads CASSRDSSTDTQYF. The CDR3 region has the DNA TGTGCCAGCAGCAGGGACTCTAGCACAGATACGCAGTATTTT.

The chain couples TRBV7-9 to TRBJ1-1, with TRBD1 matching over 7 bases. The CDR3 contains 14 residues. Trimming removed 1 base from V and 3 bases from J; junction bases left unmatched: 2. Per the germline V gene, CDR1 is SEHNR and CDR2 is FQNEAQ (reference sequence). This CDR3 reads CASSLGQGDTEAFF. In DNA form, the CDR3 reads TGTGCCAGCAGCTTAGGACAGGGAGACACTGAAGCTTTCTTT. Full variable domain (remainder filled in from reference TRBV7-9 and TRBJ1-1): DTGVSQNPRHKITKRGQNVTFRCDPISEHNRLYWYRQTLGQGPEFLTYFQNEAQLEKSRLLSDRFSAERPKGSFSTLEIQRTEQGDSAMYLCASSLGQGDTEAFFGQGTRLTVV.

The chain has TRBV4-2 and TRBJ1-2; 9 bases fit TRBD1. There are 14 residues in the CDR3. In germline, CDR1 is LGHNA, CDR2 YNFKEQ. V lost 3 bases, J lost 7 bases, and 6 bases stayed unmatched. CDR3 DNA sequence: TGTGCCAGCAGCCAGGGGACAGGGAGGTCTGGCTACACCTTC. Residues: CASSQGTGRSGYTF.

This clone was seen only a few times. The chain joins TRBV10-3 to TRBJ1-1, with 10 nucleotides matching TRBD1. V was clipped by 0 bases and J by 7 bases; unmatched bases: 2. There are 14 residues in the CDR3. Germline loops: CDR1 ENHRY, CDR2 SYGVKD. CDR3 nucleotide sequence: TGTGCCATCAGTGAGTCAGGACAGGGGGGTGAAGCTTTCTTT. It specifies CAISESGQGGEAFF.

V gene TRBV6-1 combines with J gene TRBJ2-7; 10 bases line up with TRBD1. J gave up 5 bases and V 4 bases, and 8 bases lay outside the gene matches. CDR1 and CDR2 (germline): MNHNS, SASEGT. CDR3 size: 15 residues. In DNA, the CDR3 is TGTGCCAGCAGTGGGAACCGGGACAGGGGCAACGAGCAGTACTTC. Translating gives CASSGNRDRGNEQYF.

The gene calls are TRBV7-2 and TRBJ1-5; D is ambiguous. This CDR3 has 14 amino acids. From germline, CDR1 is SGHTA and CDR2 FQGNSA. Trimming took off 1 base at V and 7 bases at J, with 11 bases between the two ends. The CDR3 reads CASSLERGYQPQHF. The CDR3 DNA reads as TGTGCCAGCAGCTTAGAGCGGGGTTACCAGCCCCAGCATTTT. The full variable domain, with the rest looked up from reference TRBV7-2 and TRBJ1-5, is GAGVSQSPSNKVTEKGKDVELRCDPISGHTALYWYRQSLGQGLEFLIYFQGNSAPDKSGLPSDRFSAERTGGSVSTLTIQRTQQEDSAVYLCASSLERGYQPQHFGDGTRLSIL.

The rearrangement joins TRBV5-5 to TRBJ1-3; tentatively, D is TRBD1 (6 bases). The V end was cut by 1 base, the J end by 0 bases, with 11 bases between. The CDR3 contains 16 residues. Per the germline V gene, CDR1 is SGHKS and CDR2 is YYEKEE (reference sequence). The chain's CDR3 is CASSLLQGHSGNTIYF. In DNA, the CDR3 is TGTGCCAGCAGCTTGCTACAGGGCCACTCTGGAAACACCATATATTTT.

This rearrangement joins TRBV7-2 to TRBJ2-7; 8 bases line up with TRBD1. V was clipped by 5 bases and J by 4 bases; unmatched bases: 7. The V gene's germline CDR1 is SGHTA and CDR2 FQGNSA. This CDR3 is 14 amino acids long. CDR3 sequence (DNA): TGTGCCAGCAGCGCTCGACAGGGGAATTACGAGCAGTACTTC. Translation gives CASSARQGNYEQYF.

This chain uses TRBV28 with TRBJ1-2, with a possible D match to TRBD1 (5 bases). This CDR3 contains 15 residues. Germline values: CDR1 MDHEN, CDR2 SYDVKM. V was trimmed by 3 bases and J by 0 bases, leaving 11 bases between them. The CDR3 here is CASSFRDRPNYGYTF. The CDR3, as DNA: TGTGCCAGCAGTTTTCGTGACAGACCTAACTATGGCTACACCTTC.

This sequence joins TRBV7-9 and TRBJ1-3, with D unresolved. Germline CDR1 reads SEHNR; CDR2 reads FQNEAQ (reference sequence). The ends were cut back, 5 bases at V and 0 bases at J, with 14 bases in the middle. The CDR3 consists of 16 residues. The CDR3 DNA sequence: TGTGCCAGCAGCCCCTCGAGGGCAACCTCTGGAAACACCATATATTTT. Translating it yields CASSPSRATSGNTIYF.

This clone appeared a single time. This chain uses TRBV4-1 with TRBJ1-2, with D perhaps TRBD1 (5 bases). Germline V CDR1 and CDR2: MGHRA, YSYEKL. V lost 5 bases, J lost 7 bases, and 23 bases lay in between. This CDR3 has 16 amino acids. The CDR3 nucleotides read TGCGCCAGCAGCTCACGCGCGGACGGACATTCCTTTGGCTACACCTTC. Protein product: CASSSRADGHSFGYTF.

The count of this clone is one. This chain joins TRBV7-9 and TRBJ2-1, with 14 bases that match TRBD2. The CDR3 is 17 residues long. The germline V gene has CDR1 SEHNR and CDR2 FQNEAQ (reference sequence). The V and J ends lost 5 bases and 5 bases, in that order; junction bases with no gene match: 8. This CDR3 is CASSLPGLAGANNEQFF. As DNA, the CDR3 is TGTGCCAGCAGCCTACCGGGACTAGCGGGGGCCAACAATGAGCAGTTCTTC. Full variable domain (outside the CDR3, taken from reference TRBV7-9 and TRBJ2-1): DTGVSQNPRHKITKRGQNVTFRCDPISEHNRLYWYRQTLGQGPEFLTYFQNEAQLEKSRLLSDRFSAERPKGSFSTLEIQRTEQGDSAMYLCASSLPGLAGANNEQFFGPGTRLTVL.

The chain employs TRBV7-9 and TRBJ2-3, with D maybe TRBD1 (6 bases). Looked up from germline, CDR1 is SEHNR and CDR2 is FQNEAQ (reference sequence). Between the trimmed V and J ends, which lost 0 bases and 5 bases, there was a span of 21 bases. The CDR3 spans 18 residues. The CDR3 DNA is TGTGCCAGCAGCTTAGCCCAGAGACAGGCGGGTCGGAGAGATACGCAGTATTTT. As protein: CASSLAQRQAGRRDTQYF. Based on the CDR3 plus reference TRBV7-9 and TRBJ2-3, the full variable domain is DTGVSQNPRHKITKRGQNVTFRCDPISEHNRLYWYRQTLGQGPEFLTYFQNEAQLEKSRLLSDRFSAERPKGSFSTLEIQRTEQGDSAMYLCASSLAQRQAGRRDTQYFGPGTRLTVL.

V usage is TRBV18 and J usage is TRBJ1-4, with 10 bases fitting TRBD1. Trimming at V came to 2 bases and at J to 6 bases, leaving 0 bases not matched to a gene. The CDR3 spans 14 residues. Germline CDR1 is KGHSH and CDR2 is LQKENI. CDR3 loop: CASSPGTGDEKLFF. As DNA, the CDR3 is TGTGCCAGCTCACCAGGGACAGGGGATGAAAAACTGTTTTTT.

This chain connects TRBV20-1 to TRBJ1-1; unclear D gene. Germline V gives CDR1 DFQATT, CDR2 SNEGSKA (reference sequence). The CDR3 sequence is 11 residues long. Trimming removed 2 bases at V and 6 bases at J, with 7 bases between. CDR3 nucleotides: TGCAGTGCTAGACTTGGAGCTGAAGCTTTCTTT. Translation gives CSARLGAEAFF.

This chain connects TRBV7-2 to TRBJ2-3; 9 bases fit TRBD2. The CDR3 loop spans 14 amino acids. Germline V lookup: CDR1 SGHTA, CDR2 FQGNSA. J lost 4 bases, V lost 5 bases, and 4 bases had no gene match. CDR3 bases: TGTGCCAGCAGCCCCAGGACTAGCGCAGATACGCAGTATTTT. Translation: CASSPRTSADTQYF.

This clone was recorded once. The chain carries TRBV13 and TRBJ1-3; D is uncertain. V was trimmed by 5 bases and J by 0 bases, leaving 11 bases between them. CDR3 length equals 15 residues. Germline values: CDR1 PRHDT, CDR2 FYEKMQ (reference sequence). CDR3 DNA sequence: TGTGCCAGCAGCGTAGACTCGAGCTCTGGAAACACCATATATTTT. Protein product: CASSVDSSSGNTIYF.

The chain joins TRBV2 to TRBJ2-5, with TRBD1 matching over 7 bases. Germline CDR1 and CDR2: SNHLY and FYNNEI. V shed 4 bases and J 7 bases; nucleotides not matched to a gene: 15. The CDR3 is 16 residues long. The CDR3 region is CASSGGQVLGLATQYF. In DNA, the CDR3 is TGTGCCAGCAGTGGTGGACAGGTTTTAGGTCTGGCGACCCAGTACTTC.

The V and J genes are TRBV7-9 and TRBJ2-3, with a tentative D call TRBD2 (6 bases). V lost 5 bases, J lost 2 bases, and 17 bases lay in between. The V gene's germline CDR1 is SEHNR and CDR2 FQNEAQ (reference sequence). There are 16 residues in the CDR3. As DNA, the CDR3 is TGTGCCAGCAGCCCATCCCGGGACTCACCCACAGATACGCAGTATTTT. The encoded protein is CASSPSRDSPTDTQYF. Variable domain in full (rest from reference TRBV7-9 and TRBJ2-3): DTGVSQNPRHKITKRGQNVTFRCDPISEHNRLYWYRQTLGQGPEFLTYFQNEAQLEKSRLLSDRFSAERPKGSFSTLEIQRTEQGDSAMYLCASSPSRDSPTDTQYFGPGTRLTVL.

The chain employs TRBV2 and TRBJ2-7; TRBD2 aligns across 9 bases. Germline lookup yields CDR1 SNHLY and CDR2 FYNNEI. The CDR3 totals 12 residues. Trimming cost V 8 bases and J 3 bases; bases outside gene matches: 2. CDR3 sequence: CASASGDYEQYF. CDR3 DNA: TGTGCCAGCGCTAGCGGGGACTACGAGCAGTACTTC.

This chain uses TRBV7-2 with TRBJ2-7; the match to TRBD1 covers 8 bases. V was pared by 6 bases and J by 9 bases, with 7 bases of the junction left unmatched. Germline V lookup: CDR1 SGHTA, CDR2 FQGNSA. The CDR3 length is 12 residues. The CDR3 sequence is CASSSTGGLQYF. The CDR3 DNA sequence: TGTGCCAGCAGTTCCACAGGGGGTTTGCAGTACTTC.

The gene calls are TRBV6-5 and TRBJ2-7; 10 bases agree with TRBD2. The CDR3 sequence is 12 residues long. V gave up 9 bases and J gave up 2 bases; unmatched junction bases: 1. Germline V gene sequence: CDR1 MNHEY, CDR2 SVGAGI. CDR3 in amino acids: CASSGRTYEQYF. CDR3 coding DNA: TGTGCCAGTAGCGGGAGGACCTACGAGCAGTACTTC.

The rearrangement joins TRBV19 to TRBJ2-1, with a tentative D call TRBD1 (6 bases). The CDR3 has 14 residues. The V and J ends lost 1 base and 3 bases respectively, with 7 bases between them. Germline CDR1 reads LNHDA; CDR2 reads SQIVND (reference sequence). The CDR3 DNA follows: TGTGCCAGTAGTATAGTACAGGGCTACAATGAGCAGTTCTTC. It yields the protein CASSIVQGYNEQFF.

The genes are TRBV29-1 and TRBJ2-5; D possibly corresponds to TRBD1 (6 bases). Matching the DNA end better, TRBJ2-7 makes the J call doubtful. This CDR3 region has 14 residues. Germline CDR1 reads SQVTM; CDR2 reads ANQGSEA. The CDR3 bases are TGCAGCGTTAATGGACAGTCGGCACCTGGCGAGCAGTACTTC. Translated, it gives CSVNGQSAPGEQYF.

The J gene is TRBJ1-2, the V gene TRBV19; the match to TRBD1 covers 11 bases. V shed 3 bases, J shed 5 bases, and the junction held 5 bases outside the gene matches. CDR3 length: 15 amino acids. Germline CDR1 reads LNHDA; CDR2 reads SQIVND (reference sequence). The CDR3 loop is CASSIDRDRGYGYTF. The CDR3 DNA follows: TGTGCCAGTAGTATTGACCGGGACAGGGGGTATGGCTACACCTTC.

In this sample, this clone turned up a few times. The rearrangement joins TRBV2 to TRBJ1-6; D gene ambiguous. The germline V gene has CDR1 SNHLY and CDR2 FYNNEI. This CDR3 region has 12 residues. The germline V and J ends were trimmed by 7 bases and 5 bases, with 6 bases remaining between them. The CDR3 spells CASKQNNSPLHF. The CDR3 DNA reads TGTGCCAGCAAACAAAATAATTCACCCCTCCACTTT.